The T cell receptor beta chain under discussion was sequenced for a study of blood T cell repertoires in COVID-19. The CDR3 consists of 17 residues. The germline V gene has CDR1 SGHAT and CDR2 FQNNGV. Trimming removed 2 bases from V and 4 bases from J; junction bases left unmatched: 9. Original methodology: The authors estimated nucleated cell counts from reference gene primer amplification. The repertoire was sequenced with immunoSEQ multiplex PCR; TCRdb's copy has only in-frame clones and lacks some. V, J and clone size are taken as reported in that table, and D and trimming were inferred from the DNA itself. Here the sample spans about 80,000 clones, roughly 86% being singletons.

The sequencing sample was made of peripheral blood. The V and J genes are TRBV11-2 and TRBJ2-2; 8 nucleotides match TRBD1. This receptor was obtained from a man aged 70 or older with acute or convalescent COVID-19. The CDR3 region is CASSLRAGGRGTGELFF. DNA for the CDR3: TGTGCCAGCAGCTTACGGGCAGGGGGCCGTGGCACCGGGGAGCTGTTTTTT.